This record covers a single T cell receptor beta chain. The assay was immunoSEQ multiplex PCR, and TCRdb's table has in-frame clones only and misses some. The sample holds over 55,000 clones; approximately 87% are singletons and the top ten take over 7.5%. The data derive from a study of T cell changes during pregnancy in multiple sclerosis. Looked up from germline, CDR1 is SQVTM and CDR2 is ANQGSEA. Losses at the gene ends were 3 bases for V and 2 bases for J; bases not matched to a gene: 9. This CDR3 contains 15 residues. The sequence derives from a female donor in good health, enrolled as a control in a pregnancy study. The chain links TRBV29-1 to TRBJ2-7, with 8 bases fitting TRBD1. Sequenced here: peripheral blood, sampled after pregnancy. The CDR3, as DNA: TGCAGCGTTGAGGGGGTCGGGACAGGTACCTACGAGCAGTACTTC. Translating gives CSVEGVGTGTYEQYF.